A single sample gave rise to the 31 T cell receptor beta chains below, sequenced in a study of blood T cell repertoires in COVID-19. Repertoires were generated with immunoSEQ multiplex PCR, while TCRdb's copy carries only in-frame clones and drops some. The sample carries a few hundred thousand clones, about 90% recorded once. The sample comprised peripheral blood. These receptors came from a man aged 18 to 35 with active or convalescent COVID-19.

J is TRBJ2-7 and V is TRBV27; D possibly corresponds to TRBD2 (5 bases). Germline CDR1 and CDR2: MNHEY and SMNVEV (reference sequence). V dropped 6 bases and J dropped 0 bases, with 15 bases sitting between them. This CDR3 region has 15 residues. CDR3 coding DNA: TGTGCCAGCAGCTACAATGGGCGGGTCTCCTACGAGCAGTACTTC. Translation: CASSYNGRVSYEQYF.

The chain links TRBV4-1 to TRBJ2-7, with a tentative D call TRBD1 (6 bases). The germline V and J ends were trimmed by 0 bases and 2 bases, with 11 bases remaining between them. Germline CDR1 reads MGHRA; CDR2 reads YSYEKL. The CDR3 is made up of 15 amino acids. The DNA of the CDR3 is TGCGCCAGCAGCCAAGATAAAAGGACAGCCTACGAGCAGTACTTC. This translates into CASSQDKRTAYEQYF.

This chain's CDR3 is CASSLALEASPLHF. The CDR3 DNA reads TGCGCCAGCAGCTTGGCCTTGGAGGCCTCACCCCTCCACTTT. The chain links TRBV5-1 to TRBJ1-6, with D hard to call. Germline CDR1 SGHRS, CDR2 YFSETQ. The CDR3 has 14 amino acids. V was shortened by 0 bases and J by 10 bases, with 11 bases between the two germline ends.

V usage is TRBV19 and J usage is TRBJ2-7; 10 nucleotides agree with TRBD2. The CDR3 is 15 residues long. Germline assignment: CDR1 LNHDA and CDR2 SQIVND (reference sequence). The trim removed 5 bases at V and 0 bases at J, leaving 4 bases unmatched. The CDR3 DNA sequence: TGTGCCAGTAGTGCTAGCGGGAGTGCCTCCTACGAGCAGTACTTC. Protein product: CASSASGSASYEQYF. Looking up the rest from reference TRBV19 and TRBJ2-7 gives the full variable domain: DGGITQSPKYLFRKEGQNVTLSCEQNLNHDAMYWYRQDPGQGLRLIYYSQIVNDFQKGDIAEGYSVSREKKESFPLTVTSAQKNPTAFYLCASSASGSASYEQYFGPGTRLTVT.

The rearrangement joins TRBV19 to TRBJ1-2; D is possibly TRBD1 (5 bases). V was trimmed by 5 bases and J by 6 bases, leaving 13 bases between them. This CDR3 region has 13 residues. Germline V gene sequence: CDR1 LNHDA, CDR2 SQIVND (reference sequence). CDR3 amino acids: CASSGGTLHGYTF. As DNA, the CDR3 is TGTGCCAGTAGTGGCGGGACCTTACATGGCTACACCTTC. The variable domain in full, with the rest retrieved from reference TRBV19 and TRBJ1-2, is DGGITQSPKYLFRKEGQNVTLSCEQNLNHDAMYWYRQDPGQGLRLIYYSQIVNDFQKGDIAEGYSVSREKKESFPLTVTSAQKNPTAFYLCASSGGTLHGYTFGSGTRLTVV.

This chain uses TRBV24-1 with TRBJ2-1, with 10 bases aligning to TRBD1. The V gene end was trimmed by 4 bases and the J gene end by 10 bases; junction bases not matched to a gene: 6. Germline CDR1 and CDR2: KGHDR and SFDVKD. The CDR3 runs 14 residues. CDR3 coding DNA: TGTGCCACCAGTGACCCCGGGACAGGGGAGGAGCAGTTCTTC. Translation gives CATSDPGTGEEQFF.

This rearrangement joins TRBV9 to TRBJ2-2; D is possibly TRBD2 (5 bases). V shed 5 bases and J shed 6 bases, with 11 bases lying between them. The CDR3 consists of 13 residues. The germline gives CDR1 SGDLS, CDR2 YYNGEE. The CDR3 bases are TGTGCCAGCAGAGGGCCCGGGGCCGGGGAGCTGTTTTTT. Its protein product is CASRGPGAGELFF. Full variable domain (missing parts from reference TRBV9 and TRBJ2-2): DSGVTQTPKHLITATGQRVTLRCSPRSGDLSVYWYQQSLDQGLQFLIQYYNGEERAKGNILERFSAQQFPDLHSELNLSSLELGDSALYFCASRGPGAGELFFGEGSRLTVL.

The chain couples TRBV4-1 to TRBJ1-5, with no clear D. CDR3 length equals 13 residues. Germline CDR1 MGHRA, CDR2 YSYEKL. V was shortened by 3 bases and J by 4 bases, with 7 bases between the two germline ends. Here the CDR3 DNA reads TGCGCCAGCAGCCACACGGAGAATCAGCCCCAGCATTTT. Translating it yields CASSHTENQPQHF.

The genes are TRBV27 and TRBJ1-5; D call uncertain. Germline values: CDR1 MNHEY, CDR2 SMNVEV (reference sequence). The V and J ends lost 0 bases and 4 bases respectively, with 7 bases between them. This CDR3 has 14 residues. The CDR3 sequence is CASSLSVSNQPQHF. The CDR3 DNA sequence: TGTGCCAGCAGTTTATCGGTTAGTAATCAGCCCCAGCATTTT.

The rearrangement uses TRBV16 and TRBJ2-6; D unclear. CDR3 length: 14 amino acids. V lost 0 bases and J 3 bases, leaving 3 bases between the germline ends. In germline, CDR1 is KGHSY, CDR2 FQNENV. CDR3 DNA: TGTGCCAGCAGCCAATCTCGTGGGGCCAACGTCCTGACTTTC. This codes for CASSQSRGANVLTF. Full variable domain (outside the CDR3, taken from reference TRBV16 and TRBJ2-6): GEEVAQTPKHLVRGEGQKAKLYCAPIKGHSYVFWYQQVLKNEFKFLISFQNENVFDETGMPKERFSAKCLPNSPCSLEIQATKLEDSAVYFCASSQSRGANVLTFGAGSRLTVL.

The chain has TRBV27 and TRBJ1-6, with a tentative D call TRBD1 (5 bases). Deletions cut 2 bases from V and 9 bases from J, with 8 bases between. The CDR3 spans 13 residues. The germline CDR1 and CDR2 sequences are MNHEY and SMNVEV (reference sequence). The CDR3, as DNA: TGTGCCAGCAGTTTACGGCAGGGTTCACCCCTCCACTTT. As protein: CASSLRQGSPLHF.

This clone was picked up one time. V gene TRBV6-2 or TRBV6-3 combines with J gene TRBJ2-7; perhaps TRBD1 as D (5 bases). Germline CDR1 reads MNHEY; CDR2 reads SVGEGT. V shed 2 bases and J shed 6 bases, with 8 bases lying between them. The CDR3 contains 12 residues. The CDR3 here is CASSYVRGEQYF. CDR3 coding DNA: TGTGCCAGCAGTTACGTTAGGGGCGAGCAGTACTTC.

Notes on this clone: This sample includes further DNA sequences coding for the same CDR3. This rearrangement joins TRBV6-5 to TRBJ1-5; 10 positions agree with TRBD1. J was trimmed by 2 bases and V by 6 bases; bases with no gene match: 4. The CDR3 is made up of 15 amino acids. Germline values: CDR1 MNHEY, CDR2 SVGAGI. CDR3 DNA: TGTGCCAGCAGCCGACAGGGGGCTGGCAATCAGCCCCAGCATTTT. Translation gives CASSRQGAGNQPQHF.

CDR3 DNA sequence: TGTGCCAGCAGCCCGAGTGGACTAGCTGGCGATACGCAGTATTTT. As protein: CASSPSGLAGDTQYF. The chain couples TRBV7-2 to TRBJ2-3; 8 positions match TRBD2. This CDR3 is built from 15 residues. V trimming: 5 bases; J trimming: 6 bases; junction bases outside the gene matches: 10. CDR1 and CDR2 (germline): SGHTA, FQGNSA.

The J gene is TRBJ1-1, the V gene TRBV9, with TRBD1 matching over 11 bases. V lost 0 bases and J lost 1; bases outside the gene matches: 5. The CDR3 runs 17 residues. Germline-derived CDR1 and CDR2 are SGDLS and YYNGEE. CDR3 bases: TGTGCCAGCAGCGTAGTAGGGACAGGGGGTCCGAACACTGAAGCTTTCTTT. It encodes CASSVVGTGGPNTEAFF.

The gene calls are TRBV5-1 and TRBJ1-2, with 7 bases that match TRBD1. The ends lost 4 bases at V and 3 bases at J; junction bases unmatched: 6. This CDR3 comprises 14 residues. From germline, CDR1 is SGHRS and CDR2 YFSETQ. CDR3 loop: CASSLSTGYYGYTF. In DNA, the CDR3 is TGCGCCAGCAGCCTATCGACAGGGTACTATGGCTACACCTTC.

The chain carries TRBV28 and TRBJ1-6; 8 bases are shared with TRBD1. Germline-derived CDR1 and CDR2 are MDHEN and SYDVKM. Trimming at V came to 2 bases and at J to 9 bases, leaving 9 bases not matched to a gene. The CDR3 sequence is 16 residues long. CDR3 sequence reads: CASSLTRQGSGSPLHF. CDR3 nucleotides: TGTGCCAGCAGTTTAACGAGACAGGGGTCTGGTTCACCCCTCCACTTT.

The rearrangement links TRBV19 to TRBJ2-7; 12 bases line up with TRBD2. V lost 5 bases, J lost 0 bases, and 2 bases stayed unmatched. The CDR3 is 15 residues long. The germline CDR1 and CDR2 sequences are LNHDA and SQIVND (reference sequence). The DNA of the CDR3 is TGTGCCAGTAGTTCGACTAGCGGGAGCTCCTACGAGCAGTACTTC. It specifies CASSSTSGSSYEQYF.

The J gene is TRBJ1-2, the V gene TRBV7-3, with a possible D match to TRBD1 (5 bases). The V end was cut by 7 bases, the J end by 12 bases, with 21 bases between. This CDR3 has 13 residues. CDR1 and CDR2 (germline): SGHTA, FQGTGA. CDR3 nucleotides: TGTGCCAGCACCTCTGCACTGGTCAGGGCAAACACCTTC. It yields the protein CASTSALVRANTF.

The CDR3 loop reads CASSVAGGWNEQFF. Here the CDR3 DNA reads TGTGCCAGCAGCGTAGCGGGAGGGTGGAATGAGCAGTTCTTC. The V gene is TRBV6-1, the J gene TRBJ2-1; 11 bases fit TRBD2. CDR1 is MNHNS and CDR2 is SASEGT in the germline V gene. V was pared by 6 bases and J by 7 bases, with 5 bases of the junction left unmatched. This CDR3 region has 14 residues.

The V gene is TRBV10-1, the J gene TRBJ2-1; 7 nucleotides align to TRBD2. The ends lost 8 bases at V and 10 bases at J; junction bases unmatched: 8. In germline, CDR1 is WNHNN, CDR2 SYGVQD (reference sequence). The CDR3 loop spans 12 amino acids. The CDR3 reads CASENLSGEQFF. The CDR3 coding sequence is TGCGCCAGCGAGAATCTTAGCGGGGAGCAGTTCTTC.

This clone has a single count. This chain joins TRBV29-1 and TRBJ2-4; the D gene is possibly TRBD2 (6 bases). The CDR3 contains 16 residues. Germline loops: CDR1 SQVTM, CDR2 ANQGSEA. V gave up 7 bases and J gave up 0 bases, with 19 bases separating them. CDR3 sequence: CSARQGTSRAKNIQYF. Here the CDR3 DNA reads TGCAGCGCCCGTCAAGGGACTTCCAGAGCCAAAAACATTCAGTACTTC. Looking up the rest from reference TRBV29-1 and TRBJ2-4 gives the full variable domain: SAVISQKPSRDICQRGTSLTIQCQVDSQVTMMFWYRQQPGQSLTLIATANQGSEATYESGFVIDKFPISRPNLTFSTLTVSNMSPEDSSIYLCSARQGTSRAKNIQYFGAGTRLSVL.

This clone is a singleton in its sample. The V gene is TRBV2, the J gene TRBJ1-6; D may be TRBD1 (5 bases). The germline V and J ends were trimmed by 5 bases and 0 bases, with 11 bases remaining between them. Germline V gene lookup returns CDR1 SNHLY and CDR2 FYNNEI. CDR3 size: 16 residues. CDR3 coding DNA: TGTGCCAGCAGTTACAGGACCCCCTCCTATAATTCACCCCTCCACTTT. Translation: CASSYRTPSYNSPLHF.

The V and J genes are TRBV19 and TRBJ2-3; TRBD2 is a possible D gene (6 bases). This CDR3 has 13 amino acids. Germline V gene data show CDR1 as LNHDA and CDR2 as SQIVND (reference sequence). The CDR3 sequence is CATRDLHTDTQYF. CDR3 bases: TGTGCGACACGGGACTTACACACAGATACGCAGTATTTT.

The rearrangement links TRBV11-2 to TRBJ2-1; no definite D call. The CDR3 sequence is 12 residues long. Germline assignment: CDR1 SGHAT and CDR2 FQNNGV. The V and J ends lost 1 base and 12 bases respectively, with 10 bases between them. Written as DNA, the CDR3 is TGTGCCAGCAGCTTAGGAGCCTCCTCGCAGTTCTTC. It yields the protein CASSLGASSQFF. The full variable domain, its missing parts supplied by reference TRBV11-2 and TRBJ2-1, is EAGVAQSPRYKIIEKRQSVAFWCNPISGHATLYWYQQILGQGPKLLIQFQNNGVVDDSQLPKDRFSAERLKGVDSTLKIQPAKLEDSAVYLCASSLGASSQFFGPGTRLTVL.

This clone was detected a few times. Other DNA sequences within the sample encode an identical CDR3. The chain employs TRBV5-1 and TRBJ2-5, with a possible D match to TRBD1 (6 bases). V dropped 0 bases and J dropped 5 bases, with 8 bases sitting between them. Germline lookup yields CDR1 SGHRS and CDR2 YFSETQ. The CDR3 consists of 13 residues. CDR3 sequence reads: CASSLDRVETQYF. The CDR3 region has the DNA TGCGCCAGCAGCTTGGACAGGGTGGAGACCCAGTACTTC.

The chain uses TRBV27 and TRBJ1-1; possibly TRBD1 for D (5 bases). CDR1 is MNHEY, CDR2 SMNVEV, per germline (reference sequence). With 5 bases removed from V and 1 base from J, the gap between germline ends came to 14 bases. The CDR3 runs to 15 residues. This chain's CDR3 is CASSPGTGRNTEAFF. The CDR3 DNA reads TGTGCCAGCAGTCCCGGGACCGGGAGGAACACTGAAGCTTTCTTT.

The J gene is TRBJ2-7, the V gene TRBV28; weak D call: TRBD2 (6 bases). Trimming shortened V by 3 bases and J by 4 bases, and 22 bases separated the two germline ends. The CDR3 length is 17 residues. Germline values: CDR1 MDHEN, CDR2 SYDVKM. The CDR3 nucleotides read TGTGCCAGCAGTTTTTCTGCAGGGAGGCTTAGGGGATACGAGCAGTACTTC. This codes for CASSFSAGRLRGYEQYF.

The V gene is TRBV7-9, the J gene TRBJ2-1; TRBD2 agrees at 7 bases. Germline V gene data show CDR1 as SEHNR and CDR2 as FQNEAQ (reference sequence). After removal of 5 bases from V and 4 bases from J, the junction contained 11 bases not matched to a gene. The CDR3 length is 16 residues. The CDR3 DNA reads as TGTGCCAGCAGCACACCTCCTAGCGGCGGTTACAATGAGCAGTTCTTC. Its protein product is CASSTPPSGGYNEQFF.

This chain connects TRBV28 to TRBJ2-5; a possible D gene is TRBD2 (6 bases). Per germline, CDR1 MDHEN and CDR2 SYDVKM. There are 15 residues in the CDR3. Trimming took off 6 bases at V and 1 base at J, with 15 bases between the two ends. The CDR3 bases are TGTGCCAGCAGGTCGAGCGGCGGGGCCCAAGAGACCCAGTACTTC. It is translated as CASRSSGGAQETQYF.

The gene calls are TRBV24-1 and TRBJ1-2; D not resolved. Deletions cut 2 bases from V and 8 bases from J, with 14 bases between. Germline V gene data show CDR1 as KGHDR and CDR2 as SFDVKD. This CDR3 has 14 residues. The CDR3 DNA reads TGTGCCACCAGTGATTGGGTAGAAGGAGAGGGCTACACCTTC. Protein: CATSDWVEGEGYTF.